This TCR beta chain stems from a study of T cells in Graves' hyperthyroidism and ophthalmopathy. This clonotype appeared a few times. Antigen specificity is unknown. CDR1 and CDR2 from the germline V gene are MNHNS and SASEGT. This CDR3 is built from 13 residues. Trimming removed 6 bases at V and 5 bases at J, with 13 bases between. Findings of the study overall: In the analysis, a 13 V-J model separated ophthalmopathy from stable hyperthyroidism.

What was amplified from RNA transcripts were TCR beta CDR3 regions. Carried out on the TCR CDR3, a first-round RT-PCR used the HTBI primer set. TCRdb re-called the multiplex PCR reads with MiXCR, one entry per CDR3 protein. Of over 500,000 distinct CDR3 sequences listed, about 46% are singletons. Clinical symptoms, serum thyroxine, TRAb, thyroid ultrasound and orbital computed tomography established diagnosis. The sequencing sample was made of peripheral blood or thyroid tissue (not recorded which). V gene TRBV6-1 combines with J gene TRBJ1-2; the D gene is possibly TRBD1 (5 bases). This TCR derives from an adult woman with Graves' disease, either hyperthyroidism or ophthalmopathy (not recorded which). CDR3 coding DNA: TGTGCCAGCAGAAGTGGGGGGGGGTATGGCTACACCTTC. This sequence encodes CASRSGGGYGYTF.